The 15 T cell receptor beta chains below come from one sample, sequenced in a study of OX40 agonist ivuxolimab in advanced cancers. Assay: immunoSEQ multiplex PCR; the TCRdb copy retains only in-frame clones and omits some. The sample has approximately 70,000 clones, about 82% seen once; the top ten hold about 6.9%. The material sequenced was CD4+ or CD8+ T cells sorted from blood, taken in a trial of the OX40 agonist ivuxolimab. Receptors originate from an adult with an advanced solid tumor such as melanoma, head and neck, liver or kidney cancer.

The chain joins TRBV4-2 to TRBJ1-1; D is undetermined. From germline, CDR1 is LGHNA and CDR2 YNFKEQ. This CDR3 is built from 14 residues. With 0 bases removed from V and 1 base from J, the gap between germline ends came to 6 bases. The CDR3 is CASSQEGPNTEAFF. The CDR3 nucleotides read TGTGCCAGCAGCCAAGAAGGGCCGAACACTGAAGCTTTCTTT.

This clone was detected a few times. The chain combines TRBV19 with TRBJ1-3, with no clear D. V was pared by 8 bases and J by 4 bases, with 21 bases between. Germline loops: CDR1 LNHDA, CDR2 SQIVND (reference sequence). The CDR3 runs 16 residues. The CDR3 DNA is TGTGCCAGTCGTCCGGCCGAGGCTGGGGAAGGAAACACCATATATTTT. This gives the protein CASRPAEAGEGNTIYF.

V usage is TRBV19 and J usage is TRBJ1-5; D not resolved. The V gene lost 3 bases and the J gene lost 0 bases, with 6 bases spanning the gap. This CDR3 comprises 14 residues. Germline CDR1 reads LNHDA; CDR2 reads SQIVND (reference sequence). The chain's CDR3 is CASSMFGSNQPQHF. CDR3 DNA sequence: TGTGCCAGTAGTATGTTCGGTAGCAATCAGCCCCAGCATTTT. The variable domain in full, completed from reference TRBV19 and TRBJ1-5, reads DGGITQSPKYLFRKEGQNVTLSCEQNLNHDAMYWYRQDPGQGLRLIYYSQIVNDFQKGDIAEGYSVSREKKESFPLTVTSAQKNPTAFYLCASSMFGSNQPQHFGDGTRLSIL.

The chain links TRBV4-3 to TRBJ2-7; D unclear. This CDR3 comprises 13 residues. Germline CDR1 is LGHNA and CDR2 is YSLEER. V was clipped by 0 bases and J by 6 bases, with 9 bases between them. CDR3: CASSQEEVGEQYF. The CDR3 bases are TGCGCCAGCAGCCAAGAAGAGGTGGGCGAGCAGTACTTC.

This clone was observed a single time. This chain links TRBV10-3 with TRBJ2-3, with TRBD2 identical over 7 bases. The V gene's germline CDR1 is ENHRY and CDR2 SYGVKD. V lost 4 bases to trimming and J lost 0 bases; unmatched junction nucleotides: 10. This CDR3 spans 17 amino acids. This CDR3 is CAISARLADPSTDTQYF. In DNA, the CDR3 is TGTGCCATCAGTGCAAGGCTAGCGGACCCTAGCACAGATACGCAGTATTTT.

The chain combines TRBV7-6 with TRBJ2-7; D might be TRBD1 or TRBD2, each matching 6 bases. The CDR3 is made up of 15 amino acids. Germline lookup yields CDR1 SGHVS and CDR2 FNYEAQ. V lost 3 bases and J lost 0, with 12 bases in between. This chain's CDR3 is CASSFLRGGSYEQYF. CDR3 DNA sequence: TGTGCCAGCAGCTTTCTCAGGGGAGGCTCCTACGAGCAGTACTTC.

The sample holds a few counts of this clone. The chain couples TRBV19 to TRBJ1-1; the D is unclear. The CDR3 length is 13 residues. The germline CDR1 and CDR2 sequences are LNHDA and SQIVND (reference sequence). Trimming cost V 4 bases and J 0 bases, with 6 bases left between them. This CDR3 reads CASSTVMNTEAFF. The CDR3 nucleotides are TGTGCCAGTAGTACGGTAATGAACACTGAAGCTTTCTTT.

J is TRBJ1-2 and V is TRBV10-2, with 11 bases lining up with TRBD1. The trim removed 0 bases at V and 0 bases at J, leaving 15 bases unmatched. The CDR3 spans 21 residues. Germline assignment: CDR1 WSHSY and CDR2 SAAADI. The CDR3 DNA reads as TGCGCCAGCAGTGAGTCGATATTTGGGACAGGGACAGGGGGAACTAACTATGGCTACACCTTC. Translation gives CASSESIFGTGTGGTNYGYTF.

The J gene is TRBJ1-4, the V gene TRBV6-1, with D unclear. Germline V gene sequence: CDR1 MNHNS, CDR2 SASEGT. V dropped 2 bases and J dropped 0 bases, with 7 bases sitting between them. The CDR3 has 15 amino acids. CDR3 sequence reads: CASSEYGATNEKLFF. The CDR3 bases are TGTGCCAGCAGTGAATACGGTGCAACTAATGAAAAACTGTTTTTT.

The chain recombines TRBV7-2 with TRBJ2-5; 7 bases are a match to TRBD2. The germline V gene encodes CDR1 SGHTA and CDR2 FQGNSA. V lost 5 bases to trimming and J lost 4 bases; unmatched junction nucleotides: 10. The CDR3 extends over 15 amino acids. The CDR3 sequence is CASSASRLASETQYF. CDR3 DNA sequence: TGTGCCAGCAGCGCCTCCAGACTAGCATCAGAGACCCAGTACTTC.

J is TRBJ2-1 and V is TRBV29-1; the D gene is possibly TRBD2 (5 bases). The CDR3 is 14 residues long. V lost 7 bases to trimming and J lost 8 bases, with 21 bases between them. Germline values: CDR1 SQVTM, CDR2 ANQGSEA. CDR3 residues: CSAAERGEMYEQFF. For the CDR3, the DNA is TGCAGCGCGGCGGAACGGGGAGAAATGTATGAGCAGTTCTTC.

The chain combines TRBV19 with TRBJ2-1, with no clear D. Germline V gives CDR1 LNHDA, CDR2 SQIVND (reference sequence). The CDR3 runs to 16 residues. Trimming cost V 4 bases and J 0 bases, with 13 bases left between them. This CDR3 reads CASSTAFRSSYNEQFF. CDR3 sequence (DNA): TGTGCCAGTAGTACGGCTTTTCGGAGCTCCTACAATGAGCAGTTCTTC.

The chain employs TRBV6-5 and TRBJ2-7; D remains ambiguous. The CDR3 runs to 14 residues. The V and J ends lost 3 bases and 0 bases respectively, with 9 bases between them. Looked up from germline, CDR1 is MNHEY and CDR2 is SVGAGI. The CDR3 DNA reads TGTGCCAGCAGTTATCTCACCACCTCCTACGAGCAGTACTTC. Its translation: CASSYLTTSYEQYF.

This chain connects TRBV5-1 to TRBJ2-7; D is unresolved. CDR1 is SGHRS, CDR2 YFSETQ, per germline. This CDR3 is 17 amino acids long. V was pared by 0 bases and J by 3 bases, with 19 bases between. DNA for the CDR3: TGCGCCAGCAGCTTGGCCAGTGGGGTCAGAGCTATCTACGAGCAGTACTTC. As protein: CASSLASGVRAIYEQYF.

This rearrangement joins TRBV6-6 to TRBJ2-7, with D perhaps matching TRBD2 (5 bases). In germline, CDR1 is MNHNY, CDR2 SVGAGI (reference sequence). The CDR3 has 12 amino acids. V was cut by 6 bases and J by 4 bases, with 10 bases left in between. The CDR3 spells CASSPDLYEQYF. The CDR3 DNA sequence: TGTGCCAGCAGCCCGGACTTGTACGAGCAGTACTTC.